This T cell receptor beta chain was captured in a study of identical twins. The study, taken as a whole, reports: Analyses of zero insertions could be partly confounded by invariant MAIT and iNKT cells.

TCRdb re-called the 5' RACE reads with MiXCR, one entry per CDR3 protein. The table lists around 530,000 distinct CDR3 sequences, around 15% of them singletons. Notes on this clonotype: The antigen remains undetermined.

The V and J ends lost 5 bases and 7 bases, in that order; junction bases with no gene match: 13. There are 16 residues in the CDR3. This sample was shared with a second study, whose subject was yellow fever vaccine responses in identical twins. As that study records: Twins' vaccine T cell responses reportedly seemed partly convergent and partly personalized.

V is TRBV12-3 or TRBV12-4 and J is TRBJ2-5; 10 bases fit TRBD2. Material for sequencing was CD4+ T cells sorted from blood. The sequence was obtained from a woman younger than 35 in good health. The CDR3 nucleotides are TGTGCCAGCAGTCCGGTGAGCGGGGGGGCCTCGGGGACCCAGTACTTC. Its translation is CASSPVSGGASGTQYF.